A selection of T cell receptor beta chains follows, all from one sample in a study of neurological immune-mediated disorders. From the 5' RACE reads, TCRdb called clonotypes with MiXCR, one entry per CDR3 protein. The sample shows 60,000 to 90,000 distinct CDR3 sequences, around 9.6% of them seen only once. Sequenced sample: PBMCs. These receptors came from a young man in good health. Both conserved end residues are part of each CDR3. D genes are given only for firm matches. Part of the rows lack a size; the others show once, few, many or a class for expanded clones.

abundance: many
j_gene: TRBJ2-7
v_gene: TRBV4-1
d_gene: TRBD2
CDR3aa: CASSQVGTSGSYEQYF
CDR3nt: TGCGCCAGCAGCCAAGTGGGGACTAGCGGCTCCTACGAGCAGTACTTC

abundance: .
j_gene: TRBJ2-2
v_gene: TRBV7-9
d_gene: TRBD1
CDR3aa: CASSSDRGLPNTGELFF
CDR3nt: TGTGCCAGCAGCTCCGACAGGGGGCTCCCGAACACCGGGGAGCTGTTTTTT

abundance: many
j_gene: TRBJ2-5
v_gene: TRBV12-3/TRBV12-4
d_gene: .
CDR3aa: CASTPGGVVTQYF
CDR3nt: TGTGCCAGCACCCCGGGCGGCGTAGTCACCCAGTACTTC

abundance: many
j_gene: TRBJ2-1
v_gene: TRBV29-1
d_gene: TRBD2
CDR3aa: CSAGTISPHNEQFF
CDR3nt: TGCAGCGCGGGGACTATCTCTCCCCACAATGAGCAGTTCTTC

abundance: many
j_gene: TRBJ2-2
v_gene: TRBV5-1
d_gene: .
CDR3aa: CASSFTANTGELFF
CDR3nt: TGCGCCAGCAGCTTTACAGCGAACACCGGGGAGCTGTTTTTT

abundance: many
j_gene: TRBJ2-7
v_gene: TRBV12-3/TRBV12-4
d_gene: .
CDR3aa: CASSDRATGTYEQYF
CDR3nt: TGTGCCAGCAGTGACAGAGCTACAGGGACCTACGAGCAGTACTTC

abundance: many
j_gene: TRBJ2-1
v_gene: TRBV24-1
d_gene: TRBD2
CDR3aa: CATSRRGTGTRKNEQFF
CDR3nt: TGTGCCACCAGCCGCAGGGGCACCGGGACTAGAAAGAATGAGCAGTTCTTC

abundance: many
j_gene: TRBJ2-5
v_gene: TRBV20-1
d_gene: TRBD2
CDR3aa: CSGGGGRETQYF
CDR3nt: TGCAGTGGGGGGGGAGGGCGAGAGACCCAGTACTTC

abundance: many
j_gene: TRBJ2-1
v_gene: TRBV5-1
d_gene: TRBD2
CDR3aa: CASSLFSGGTSGSYNEQFF
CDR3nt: TGCGCCAGCAGCTTGTTTTCGGGGGGCACTAGCGGCTCCTACAATGAGCAGTTCTTC

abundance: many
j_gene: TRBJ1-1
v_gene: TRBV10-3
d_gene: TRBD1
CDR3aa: CAISDSRGQGNTEAFF
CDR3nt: TGTGCCATCAGTGACTCGCGGGGACAGGGAAACACTGAAGCTTTCTTT

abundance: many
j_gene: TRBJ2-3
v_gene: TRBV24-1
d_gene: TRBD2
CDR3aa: CATSGPVAGGSPDTQYF
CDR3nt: TGTGCCACCAGTGGCCCCGTGGCGGGAGGCTCCCCAGATACGCAGTATTTT